The sequence of this T cell receptor (beta chain) was determined in a study of blood T cell repertoires in COVID-19. Trimming shortened V by 0 bases and J by 6 bases, and 11 bases separated the two germline ends. The CDR3 runs to 14 residues. Germline CDR1 reads MNHEY; CDR2 reads SVGEGT. Method: immunoSEQ multiplex PCR; TCRdb's copy keeps in-frame clones and lacks some. The profile shows some 120,000 clones, less than 90% of them singletons. Sequencing used peripheral blood. The clonotype comes from a man under 40 with acute or convalescent COVID-19. The chain joins TRBV6-2 or TRBV6-3 to TRBJ1-2; a weak D match, TRBD1 (6 bases). In DNA, the CDR3 is TGTGCCAGCAGTTACTCGAGAACAGGGCATGGCTACACCTTC. It encodes CASSYSRTGHGYTF.